Below, 7 T cell receptor beta chains from the same sample are listed, as sequenced in a study of shared clonotypes between healthy human individuals. Profiling relied on immunoSEQ multiplex PCR, and the TCRdb table lists in-frame clones only, not all of them. The data contain approximately 340,000 clones, around 67% of them singletons. Sequenced: memory CD4+ T cells sorted from blood. As for subset: CD45RA-negative fraction. The receptors derive from a man under 40 in good health.

The rearrangement uses TRBV28 and TRBJ1-2; a possible D gene is TRBD1 (5 bases). CDR1 and CDR2 (germline): MDHEN, SYDVKM. With 7 bases removed from V and 3 bases from J, the gap between germline ends came to 12 bases. The CDR3 covers 13 residues. This CDR3 is CASTLGRDYGYTF. The CDR3 coding sequence is TGTGCCAGCACTTTGGGCAGGGACTATGGCTACACCTTC.

This clone was counted once. The chain links TRBV11-2 to TRBJ2-2, with 11 bases fitting TRBD2. CDR3 length: 15 residues. With V trimmed by 4 bases and J by 7 bases, 5 bases remained unmatched. Germline CDR1 reads SGHAT; CDR2 reads FQNNGV. CDR3 DNA sequence: TGTGCCAGCAGCTCGACTAGCGGGAAGCACGGGGAGCTGTTTTTT. Translating it yields CASSSTSGKHGELFF.

This chain connects TRBV7-8 to TRBJ2-3; 8 bases align to TRBD1. Germline V gives CDR1 SGHVS, CDR2 FQNEAQ. The CDR3 sequence is 19 residues long. The trim removed 1 base at V and 2 bases at J, leaving 14 bases unmatched. The CDR3 DNA reads TGTGCCAGCAGCTTAGTATTAGGCCGCGGGACAGGTCCCACAGATACGCAGTATTTT. Protein sequence: CASSLVLGRGTGPTDTQYF.

The CDR3 DNA sequence: TGTGCCAGCGCGTCGGCGGGATCTAGCACAGATACGCAGTATTTT. Protein product: CASASAGSSTDTQYF. The chain is built from TRBV5-4 and TRBJ2-3; D is possibly TRBD2 (6 bases). Trimming left V 7 bases short and J 0 bases short, with 15 bases between. Germline V gene sequence: CDR1 SGHNT, CDR2 YYREEE (reference sequence). The CDR3 sequence is 15 residues long.

As regards this clone: This same CDR3 is encoded by further DNA sequences in the sample. J is TRBJ2-3 and V is TRBV10-2; tentatively, D is TRBD1 or TRBD2 (5 bases each). The CDR3 sequence is 11 residues long. Trimming stripped 4 bases from V and 6 bases from J, with 5 bases between. Germline V gene data show CDR1 as WSHSY and CDR2 as SAAADI. CDR3 region: CASSGGDTQYF. The CDR3, as DNA: TGCGCCAGCAGTGGGGGGGATACGCAGTATTTT.

The chain recombines TRBV28 with TRBJ2-1; 7 bases fit TRBD1. The V gene end was trimmed by 8 bases and the J gene end by 0 bases; junction bases not matched to a gene: 10. The CDR3 is made up of 16 amino acids. Germline V gene sequence: CDR1 MDHEN, CDR2 SYDVKM. CDR3 protein: CASSGQALSSYNEQFF. In DNA, the CDR3 is TGTGCCAGCTCAGGACAGGCCCTAAGCTCCTACAATGAGCAGTTCTTC.

The chain links TRBV10-2 to TRBJ2-1; possible D gene TRBD2, 6 bases. CDR3 size: 13 residues. The V end was cut by 10 bases, the J end by 5 bases, with 15 bases between. The germline gives CDR1 WSHSY, CDR2 SAAADI. CDR3 amino acids: CATTKGTHNEQFF. In DNA form, the CDR3 reads TGCGCCACCACAAAGGGGACTCACAATGAGCAGTTCTTC.